This T cell receptor beta chain was identified during a study of shared clonotypes between healthy human individuals. Notes on the study in general: Naive CD4 clonotype sharing across a handful of donors was approximately 5%.

Participating donors were healthy, HIV-negative adults free of recent acute infections or vaccinations. Negatively enriched CD4+ T cells were divided by CD45RA into naive and memory. Clones were read by immunoSEQ multiplex PCR, and TCRdb kept only the in-frame ones, dropping some. The sample yields roughly 2,500,000 clones, approximately 93% seen once. About this clone: Its antigen is unidentified.

This CDR3 spans 13 amino acids. Germline V gene data show CDR1 as MDHEN and CDR2 as SYDVKM. Deletions cut 6 bases from V and 10 bases from J, with 16 bases between. V is TRBV28 and J is TRBJ1-5; D not resolved. This receptor was identified in a man aged 18 to 35 in good health. Some clones in this sample may be carry-over from other donors' samples. What was sequenced was naive CD4+ T cells from PBMCs. Sample subset: CD45RA+ positively selected. The CDR3 here is CASSISKPPPQHF. CDR3 coding DNA: TGTGCCAGCAGCATCTCAAAGCCCCCACCCCAGCATTTT.